Listed here is a single T cell receptor beta chain. Its antigen is not known. The data belong to a study of PD-1 blockade in classical Hodgkin lymphoma. Study-wide results and limits: Undefined causes, possibly disease activity or prior therapy, underlie the repertoire differences.

Each patient's relapse followed autologous stem cell transplantation, and brentuximab vedotin exposure varied. Here immunoSEQ multiplex PCR was the method, and the copy in TCRdb shows in-frame clones only, minus some. Here the sample spans more than 85,000 clones, about nine tenths being singletons. Germline V gene lookup returns CDR1 MNHEY and CDR2 SMNVEV (reference sequence). Trimming took 2 bases from V and 2 from J, leaving 17 bases between them. The CDR3 extends over 17 amino acids. The sequence derives from a human donor with classical Hodgkin lymphoma. This chain uses TRBV27 with TRBJ2-3; a possible D gene is TRBD2 (6 bases). The sequencing here drew on peripheral blood mononuclear cells (PBMCs), taken before the second cycle of nivolumab. This CDR3 is CASSLPGTRSLTDTQYF. The CDR3 coding sequence is TGTGCCAGCAGTTTACCCGGGACTCGGAGCCTCACAGATACGCAGTATTTT.